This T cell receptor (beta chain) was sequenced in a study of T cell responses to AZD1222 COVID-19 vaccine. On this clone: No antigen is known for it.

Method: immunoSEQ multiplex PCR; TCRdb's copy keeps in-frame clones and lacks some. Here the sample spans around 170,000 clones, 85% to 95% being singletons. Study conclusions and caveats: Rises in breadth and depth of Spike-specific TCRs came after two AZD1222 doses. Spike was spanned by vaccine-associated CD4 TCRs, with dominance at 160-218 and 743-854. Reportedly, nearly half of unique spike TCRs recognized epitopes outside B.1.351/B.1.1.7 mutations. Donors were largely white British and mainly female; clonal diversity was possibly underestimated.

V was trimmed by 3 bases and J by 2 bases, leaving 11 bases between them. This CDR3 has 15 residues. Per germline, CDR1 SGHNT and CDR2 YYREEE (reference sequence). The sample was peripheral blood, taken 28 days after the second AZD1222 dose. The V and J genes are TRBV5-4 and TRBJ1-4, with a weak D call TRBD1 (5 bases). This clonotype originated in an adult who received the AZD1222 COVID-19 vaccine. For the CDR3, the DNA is TGTGCCAGCAGCTCGGGACTGACGACTAATGAAAAACTGTTTTTT. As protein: CASSSGLTTNEKLFF.